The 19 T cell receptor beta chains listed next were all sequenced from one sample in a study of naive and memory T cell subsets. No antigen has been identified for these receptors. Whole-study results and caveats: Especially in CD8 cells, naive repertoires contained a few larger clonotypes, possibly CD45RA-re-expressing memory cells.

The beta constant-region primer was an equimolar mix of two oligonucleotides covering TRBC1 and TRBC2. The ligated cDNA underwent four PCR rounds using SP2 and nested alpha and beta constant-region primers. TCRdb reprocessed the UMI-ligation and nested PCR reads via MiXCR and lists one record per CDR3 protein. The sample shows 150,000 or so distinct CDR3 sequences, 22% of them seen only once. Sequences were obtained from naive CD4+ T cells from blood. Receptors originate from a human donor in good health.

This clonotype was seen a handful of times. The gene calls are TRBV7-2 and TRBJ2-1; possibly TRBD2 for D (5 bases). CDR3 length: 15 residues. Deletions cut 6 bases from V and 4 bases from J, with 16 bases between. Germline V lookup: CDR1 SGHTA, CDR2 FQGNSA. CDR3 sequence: CASRPRVSGYNEQFF. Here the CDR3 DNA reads TGTGCCAGCAGACCAAGGGTGTCGGGATACAATGAGCAGTTCTTC.

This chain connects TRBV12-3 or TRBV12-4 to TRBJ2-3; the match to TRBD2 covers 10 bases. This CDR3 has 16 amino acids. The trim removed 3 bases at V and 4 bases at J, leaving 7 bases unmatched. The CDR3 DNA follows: TGTGCCAGCAGTTTGAGCGGGAGGGGTTCGGCAGATACGCAGTATTTT. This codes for CASSLSGRGSADTQYF.

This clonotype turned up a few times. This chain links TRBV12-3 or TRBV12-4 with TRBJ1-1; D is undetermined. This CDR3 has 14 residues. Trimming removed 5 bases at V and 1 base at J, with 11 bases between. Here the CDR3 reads CASSTRRSNTEAFF. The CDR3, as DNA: TGTGCCAGCAGTACTCGACGGTCGAACACTGAAGCTTTCTTT.

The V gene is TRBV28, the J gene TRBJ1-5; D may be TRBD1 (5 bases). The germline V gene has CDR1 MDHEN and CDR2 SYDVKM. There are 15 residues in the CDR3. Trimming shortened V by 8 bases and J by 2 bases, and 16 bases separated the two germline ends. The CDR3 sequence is CASLRETAGNQPQHF. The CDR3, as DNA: TGTGCCAGCCTACGTGAGACAGCCGGCAATCAGCCCCAGCATTTT.

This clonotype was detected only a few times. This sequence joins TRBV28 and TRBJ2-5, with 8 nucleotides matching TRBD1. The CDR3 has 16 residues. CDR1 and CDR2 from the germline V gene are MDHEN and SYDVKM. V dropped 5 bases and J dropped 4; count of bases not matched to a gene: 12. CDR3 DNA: TGTGCCAGCAGTGCCATACGACAGGGGAGGAGAGAGACCCAGTACTTC. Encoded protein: CASSAIRQGRRETQYF.

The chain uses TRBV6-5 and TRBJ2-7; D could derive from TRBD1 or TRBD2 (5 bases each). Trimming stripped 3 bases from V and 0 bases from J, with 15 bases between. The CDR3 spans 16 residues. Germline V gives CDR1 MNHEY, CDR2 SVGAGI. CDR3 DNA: TGTGCCAGCAGTTATCGCCGTTTTGGGGGCTCCTACGAGCAGTACTTC. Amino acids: CASSYRRFGGSYEQYF.

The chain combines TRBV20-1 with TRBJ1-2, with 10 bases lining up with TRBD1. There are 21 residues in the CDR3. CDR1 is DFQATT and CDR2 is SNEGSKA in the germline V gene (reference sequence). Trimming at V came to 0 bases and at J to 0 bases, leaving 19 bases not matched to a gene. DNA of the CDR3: TGCAGTGCTAGAGACAAACGTATAGGTCCGGGACAGGGGAGTGCTAACTATGGCTACACCTTC. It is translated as CSARDKRIGPGQGSANYGYTF.

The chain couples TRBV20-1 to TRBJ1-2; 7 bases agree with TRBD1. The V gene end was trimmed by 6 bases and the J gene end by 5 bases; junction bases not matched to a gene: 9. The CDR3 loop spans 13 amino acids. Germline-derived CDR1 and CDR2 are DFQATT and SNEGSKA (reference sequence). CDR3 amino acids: CSAKGAGRYGYTF. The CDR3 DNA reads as TGCAGTGCGAAGGGGGCTGGCAGATATGGCTACACCTTC.

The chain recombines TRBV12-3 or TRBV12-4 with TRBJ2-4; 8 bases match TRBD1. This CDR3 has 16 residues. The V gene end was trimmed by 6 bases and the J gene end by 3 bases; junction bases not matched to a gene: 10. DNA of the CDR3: TGTGCCAGCAGCCTAATCGCACAGGGGGTCAAAAACATTCAGTACTTC. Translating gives CASSLIAQGVKNIQYF.

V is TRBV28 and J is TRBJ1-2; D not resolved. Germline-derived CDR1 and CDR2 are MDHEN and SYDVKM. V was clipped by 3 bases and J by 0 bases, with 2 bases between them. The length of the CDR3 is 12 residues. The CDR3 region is CASSLPNYGYTF. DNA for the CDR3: TGTGCCAGCAGTTTGCCTAACTATGGCTACACCTTC.

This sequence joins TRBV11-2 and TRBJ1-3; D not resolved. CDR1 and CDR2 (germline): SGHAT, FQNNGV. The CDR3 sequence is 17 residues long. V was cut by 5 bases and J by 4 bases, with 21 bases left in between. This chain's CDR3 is CASSPRTVVAAGNTIYF. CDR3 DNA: TGTGCCAGCAGCCCGAGGACGGTTGTCGCAGCGGGAAACACCATATATTTT.

CDR3 region: CASRSDRDHYGYTF. The CDR3 nucleotides read TGTGCCAGCAGGTCCGACAGGGATCACTATGGCTACACCTTC. This rearrangement joins TRBV28 to TRBJ1-2, with TRBD1 matching 7 bases. With V trimmed by 6 bases and J by 3 bases, 7 bases remained unmatched. The CDR3 has 14 amino acids. Germline CDR1 is MDHEN and CDR2 is SYDVKM.

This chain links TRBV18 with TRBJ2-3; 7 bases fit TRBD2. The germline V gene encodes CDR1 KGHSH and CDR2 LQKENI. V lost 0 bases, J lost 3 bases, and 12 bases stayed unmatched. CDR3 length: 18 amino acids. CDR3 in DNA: TGTGCCAGCTCACCACCCGACTGGGGCCAGGGACTAACAGATACGCAGTATTTT. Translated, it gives CASSPPDWGQGLTDTQYF.

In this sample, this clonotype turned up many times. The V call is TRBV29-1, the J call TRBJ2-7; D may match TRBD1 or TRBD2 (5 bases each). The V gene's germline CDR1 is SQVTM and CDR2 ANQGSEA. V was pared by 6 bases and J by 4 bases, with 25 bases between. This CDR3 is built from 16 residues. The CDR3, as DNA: TGCAGCGTAGGAATGAAGTGGGGGAGTCTCGGATACGAGCAGTACTTC. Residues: CSVGMKWGSLGYEQYF.

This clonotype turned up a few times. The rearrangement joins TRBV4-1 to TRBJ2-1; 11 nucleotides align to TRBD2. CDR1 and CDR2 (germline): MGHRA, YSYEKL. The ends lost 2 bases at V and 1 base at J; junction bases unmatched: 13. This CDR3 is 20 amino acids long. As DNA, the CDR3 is TGCGCCAGCAGCCAATTTGATTCTAGCGGGAGGTCCAAATCCTACAATGAGCAGTTCTTC. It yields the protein CASSQFDSSGRSKSYNEQFF.

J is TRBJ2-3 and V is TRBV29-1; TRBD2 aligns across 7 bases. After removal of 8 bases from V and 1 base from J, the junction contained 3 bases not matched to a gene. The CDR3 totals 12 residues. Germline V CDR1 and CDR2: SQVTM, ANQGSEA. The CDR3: CSSGGGTDTQYF. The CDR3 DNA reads TGCAGCTCTGGGGGGGGCACAGATACGCAGTATTTT.

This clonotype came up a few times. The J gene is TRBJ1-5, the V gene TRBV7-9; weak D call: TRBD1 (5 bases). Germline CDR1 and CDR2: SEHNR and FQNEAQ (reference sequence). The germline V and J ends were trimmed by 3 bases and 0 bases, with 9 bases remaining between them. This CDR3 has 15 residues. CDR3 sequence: CASSLGLRSNQPQHF. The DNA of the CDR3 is TGTGCCAGCAGCTTGGGACTCCGTAGCAATCAGCCCCAGCATTTT.

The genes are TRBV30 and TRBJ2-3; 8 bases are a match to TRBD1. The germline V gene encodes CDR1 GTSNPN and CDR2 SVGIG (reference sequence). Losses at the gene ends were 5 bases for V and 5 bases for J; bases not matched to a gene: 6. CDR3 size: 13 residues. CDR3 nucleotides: TGTGCCTGGGTGGGGGACAGGAGAGATACGCAGTATTTT. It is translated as CAWVGDRRDTQYF.

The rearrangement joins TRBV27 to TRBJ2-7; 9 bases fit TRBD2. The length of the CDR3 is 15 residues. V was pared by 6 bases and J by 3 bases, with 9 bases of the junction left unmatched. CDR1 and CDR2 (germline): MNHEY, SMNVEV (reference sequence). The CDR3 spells CASSRRREGGYEQYF. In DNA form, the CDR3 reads TGTGCCAGCAGCCGTAGGCGGGAGGGCGGCTACGAGCAGTACTTC.